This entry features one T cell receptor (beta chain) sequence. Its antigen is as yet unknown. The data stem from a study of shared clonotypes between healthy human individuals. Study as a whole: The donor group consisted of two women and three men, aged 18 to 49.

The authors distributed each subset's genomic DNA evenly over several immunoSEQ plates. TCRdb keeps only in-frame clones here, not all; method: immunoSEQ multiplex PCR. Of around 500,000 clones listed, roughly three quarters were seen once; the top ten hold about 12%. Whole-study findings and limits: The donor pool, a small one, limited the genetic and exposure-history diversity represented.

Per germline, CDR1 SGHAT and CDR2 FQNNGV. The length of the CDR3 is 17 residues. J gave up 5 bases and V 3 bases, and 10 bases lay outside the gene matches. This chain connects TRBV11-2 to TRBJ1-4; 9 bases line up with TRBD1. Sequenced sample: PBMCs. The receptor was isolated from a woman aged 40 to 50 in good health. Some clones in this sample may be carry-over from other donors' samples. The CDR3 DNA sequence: TGTGCCAGCAGCTTCGGACAGGGGCGCCGCGGGAATGAAAAACTGTTTTTT. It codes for CASSFGQGRRGNEKLFF.